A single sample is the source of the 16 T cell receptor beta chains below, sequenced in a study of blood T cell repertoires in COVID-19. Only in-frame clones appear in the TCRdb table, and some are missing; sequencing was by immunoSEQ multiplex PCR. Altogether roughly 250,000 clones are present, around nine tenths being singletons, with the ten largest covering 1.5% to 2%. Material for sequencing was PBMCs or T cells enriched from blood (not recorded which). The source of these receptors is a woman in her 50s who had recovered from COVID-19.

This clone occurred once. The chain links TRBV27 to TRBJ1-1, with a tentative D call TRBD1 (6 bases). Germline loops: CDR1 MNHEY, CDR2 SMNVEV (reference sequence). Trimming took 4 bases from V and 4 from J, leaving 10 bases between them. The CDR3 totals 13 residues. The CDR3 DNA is TGTGCCAGCAGTTCCCAAGGGGGCACTGAAGCTTTCTTT. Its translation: CASSSQGGTEAFF.

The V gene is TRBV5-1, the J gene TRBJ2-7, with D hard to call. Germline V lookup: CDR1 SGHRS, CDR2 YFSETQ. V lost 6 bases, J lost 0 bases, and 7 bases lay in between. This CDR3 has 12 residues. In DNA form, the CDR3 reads TGCGCCAGCAAGGAGAGCTCCTACGAGCAGTACTTC. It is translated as CASKESSYEQYF.

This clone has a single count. The CDR3 sequence: CASSLLAGERETQYF. The CDR3 DNA reads TGTGCCAGCAGCTTGCTAGCGGGAGAAAGGGAGACCCAGTACTTC. The J gene is TRBJ2-5, the V gene TRBV7-9, with 10 bases identical to TRBD2. V shed 3 bases, J shed 5 bases, and the junction held 6 bases outside the gene matches. Germline V gene data show CDR1 as SEHNR and CDR2 as FQNEAQ (reference sequence). The CDR3 spans 15 residues.

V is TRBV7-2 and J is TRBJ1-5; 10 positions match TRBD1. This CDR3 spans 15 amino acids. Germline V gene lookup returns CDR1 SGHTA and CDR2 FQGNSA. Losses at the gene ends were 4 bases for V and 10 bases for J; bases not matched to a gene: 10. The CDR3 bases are TGTGCCAGCAGCTCACCGGAGGACAGGGGGGTCCCCCAGCATTTT. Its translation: CASSSPEDRGVPQHF. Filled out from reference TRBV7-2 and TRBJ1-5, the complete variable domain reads GAGVSQSPSNKVTEKGKDVELRCDPISGHTALYWYRQSLGQGLEFLIYFQGNSAPDKSGLPSDRFSAERTGGSVSTLTIQRTQQEDSAVYLCASSSPEDRGVPQHFGDGTRLSIL.

CDR3: CASSQSGTSGIAGANVLTF. The DNA of the CDR3 is TGTGCCAGCAGCCAGTCCGGGACTAGCGGGATAGCTGGGGCCAACGTCCTGACTTTC. This chain connects TRBV3-1 (or the pseudogene TRBV3-2) to TRBJ2-6; TRBD2 matches at 13 bases. This CDR3 spans 19 amino acids. Germline loops: CDR1 LGHDT, CDR2 YNNKEL (reference sequence). V dropped 3 bases and J dropped 2; count of bases not matched to a gene: 7.

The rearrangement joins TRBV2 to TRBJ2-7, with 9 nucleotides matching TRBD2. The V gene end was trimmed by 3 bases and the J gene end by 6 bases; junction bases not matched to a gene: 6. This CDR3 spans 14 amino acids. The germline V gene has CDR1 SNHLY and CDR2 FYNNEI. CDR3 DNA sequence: TGTGCCAGCAGTGATGGTAGCGGGGGCTTCGAGCAGTACTTC. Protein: CASSDGSGGFEQYF.

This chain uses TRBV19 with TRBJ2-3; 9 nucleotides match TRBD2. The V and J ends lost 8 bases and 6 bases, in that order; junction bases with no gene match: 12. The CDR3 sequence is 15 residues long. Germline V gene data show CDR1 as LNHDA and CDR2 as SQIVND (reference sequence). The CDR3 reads CASRSGRISSDTQYF. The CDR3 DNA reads TGTGCCAGTCGTAGCGGGAGAATTAGTTCCGATACGCAGTATTTT.

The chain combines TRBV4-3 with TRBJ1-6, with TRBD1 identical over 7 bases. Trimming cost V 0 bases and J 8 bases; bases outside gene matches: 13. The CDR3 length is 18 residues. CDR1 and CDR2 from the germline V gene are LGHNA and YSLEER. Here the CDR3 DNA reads TGCGCCAGCAGCCAAGATTCGGGGACAGCCTTCCCGCATTCACCCCTCCACTTT. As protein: CASSQDSGTAFPHSPLHF.

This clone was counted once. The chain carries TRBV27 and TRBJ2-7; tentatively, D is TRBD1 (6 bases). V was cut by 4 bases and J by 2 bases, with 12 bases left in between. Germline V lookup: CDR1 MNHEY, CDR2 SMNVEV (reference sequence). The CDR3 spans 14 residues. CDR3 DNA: TGTGCCAGCAGTTCCGACAGGTACCCCTACGAGCAGTACTTC. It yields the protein CASSSDRYPYEQYF.

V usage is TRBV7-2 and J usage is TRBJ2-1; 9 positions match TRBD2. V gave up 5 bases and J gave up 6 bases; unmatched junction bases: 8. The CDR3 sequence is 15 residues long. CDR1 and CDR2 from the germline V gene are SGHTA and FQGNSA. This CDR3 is CASSPGGLAVNEQFF. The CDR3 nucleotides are TGTGCCAGCAGCCCAGGGGGACTAGCAGTCAATGAGCAGTTCTTC.

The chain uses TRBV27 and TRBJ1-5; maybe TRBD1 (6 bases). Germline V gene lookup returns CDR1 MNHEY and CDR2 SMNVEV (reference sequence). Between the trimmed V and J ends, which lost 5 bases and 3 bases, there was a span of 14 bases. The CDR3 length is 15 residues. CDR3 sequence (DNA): TGTGCCAGCAGTATCGTTGGGACACTCAATCAGCCCCAGCATTTT. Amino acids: CASSIVGTLNQPQHF.

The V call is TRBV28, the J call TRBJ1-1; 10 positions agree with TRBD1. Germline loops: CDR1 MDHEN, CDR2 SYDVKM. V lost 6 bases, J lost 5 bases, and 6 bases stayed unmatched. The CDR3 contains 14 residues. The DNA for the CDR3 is TGTGCCAGCAGCCCGACAGGGGGCGGTACTGAAGCTTTCTTT. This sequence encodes CASSPTGGGTEAFF.

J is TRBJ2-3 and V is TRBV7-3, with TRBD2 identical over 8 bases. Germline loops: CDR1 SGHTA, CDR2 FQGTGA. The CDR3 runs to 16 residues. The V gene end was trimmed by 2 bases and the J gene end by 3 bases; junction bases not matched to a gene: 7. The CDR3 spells CASSLGQRELTDTQYF. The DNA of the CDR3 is TGTGCCAGCAGCTTAGGGCAGCGGGAGTTGACAGATACGCAGTATTTT.

DNA of the CDR3: TGTGCCAGCAGCTTGTACTTGGCTAGCGGGAGTCGGGAGCAGTACTTC. It encodes CASSLYLASGSREQYF. The chain is built from TRBV5-6 and TRBJ2-7, with TRBD2 identical over 10 bases. The CDR3 runs to 16 residues. V lost 1 base, J lost 7 bases, and 11 bases stayed unmatched. Germline CDR1 is SGHDT and CDR2 is YYEEEE.

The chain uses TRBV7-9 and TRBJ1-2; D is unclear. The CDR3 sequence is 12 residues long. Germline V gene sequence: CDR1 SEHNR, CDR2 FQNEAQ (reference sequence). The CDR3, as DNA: TGTGCATCCGAAGTCCTAACTTATGGCTACACCTTC. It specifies CASEVLTYGYTF.

The CDR3 sequence: CAWSVRGVLAEAFF. CDR3 DNA: TGTGCCTGGAGTGTACGCGGCGTGCTTGCTGAAGCTTTCTTT. The V call is TRBV30, the J call TRBJ1-1; D remains unclear. The V end was cut by 0 bases, the J end by 6 bases, with 14 bases between. The CDR3 is 14 amino acids. Germline values: CDR1 GTSNPN, CDR2 SVGIG (reference sequence).